This TCR beta chain was observed in a study of OX40 agonist ivuxolimab in advanced cancers. Profiled with immunoSEQ multiplex PCR; TCRdb holds only in-frame clones, not every one. The top ten hold 0.31% of the sample, which has about 99,000 clones, about 91% seen once. This CDR3 region has 17 residues. Germline V gene sequence: CDR1 SGHRS, CDR2 YFSETQ. V lost 3 bases, J lost 0 bases, and 9 bases stayed unmatched. V gene TRBV5-1 combines with J gene TRBJ1-1, with 9 nucleotides matching TRBD1. Specimen: CD4+ or CD8+ T cells sorted from blood, collected in a trial of the OX40 agonist ivuxolimab. The receptor was isolated from an adult with an advanced solid tumor such as melanoma, head and neck, liver or kidney cancer. In nucleotides, the CDR3 is TGCGCCAGCAGCTACGGGACAGGGTTTCGCATGAACACTGAAGCTTTCTTT. The encoded protein is CASSYGTGFRMNTEAFF. Drawing the rest from reference TRBV5-1 and TRBJ1-1, the complete variable domain is KAGVTQTPRYLIKTRGQQVTLSCSPISGHRSVSWYQQTPGQGLQFLFEYFSETQRNKGNFPGRFSGRQFSNSRSEMNVSTLELGDSALYLCASSYGTGFRMNTEAFFGQGTRLTVV.